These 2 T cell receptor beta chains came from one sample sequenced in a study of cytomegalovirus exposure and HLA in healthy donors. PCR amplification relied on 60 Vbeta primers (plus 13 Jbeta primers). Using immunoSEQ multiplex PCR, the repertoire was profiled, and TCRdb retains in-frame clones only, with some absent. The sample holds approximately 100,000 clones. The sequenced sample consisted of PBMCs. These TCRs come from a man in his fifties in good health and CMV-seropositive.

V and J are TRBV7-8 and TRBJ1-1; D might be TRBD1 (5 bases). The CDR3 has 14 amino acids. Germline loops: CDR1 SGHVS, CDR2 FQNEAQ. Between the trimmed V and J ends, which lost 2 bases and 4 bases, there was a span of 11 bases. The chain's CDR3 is CASSLQGGSTEAFF. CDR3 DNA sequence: TGTGCCAGCAGCTTACAGGGCGGGAGCACTGAAGCTTTCTTT.

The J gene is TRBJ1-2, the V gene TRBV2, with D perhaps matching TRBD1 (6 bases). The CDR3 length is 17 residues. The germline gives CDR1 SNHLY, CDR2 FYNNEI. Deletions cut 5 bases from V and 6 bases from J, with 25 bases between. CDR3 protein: CASSPPWDRQAFDGYTF. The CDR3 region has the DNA TGTGCCAGCAGTCCCCCATGGGACCGACAGGCTTTCGATGGCTACACCTTC.